This T cell receptor beta chain is from a study of shared clonotypes between healthy human individuals. Assay runs were performed at deep level. Only in-frame clones appear in the TCRdb table, and some are missing; sequencing was by immunoSEQ multiplex PCR. Here the sample spans 1 million to 1.2 million clones, approximately 75% being singletons. In this sample, this clone turned up many times. The specimen was memory CD4+ T cells from PBMCs. Subset here: CD45RA-negative fraction. The clonotype originates from a man younger than 35 in good health. Some clones in this sample may be carry-over from other donors' samples.

This CDR3 reads CASSSGQGALIEQFF. CDR3 DNA sequence: TGTGCCAGCAGCTCAGGACAGGGGGCGCTTATTGAGCAGTTCTTC. The rearrangement uses TRBV5-4 and TRBJ2-1, with 11 bases lining up with TRBD1. The CDR3 sequence is 15 residues long. V dropped 3 bases and J dropped 9; count of bases not matched to a gene: 8. Looked up from germline, CDR1 is SGHNT and CDR2 is YYREEE (reference sequence).